A single sample gave rise to the 23 T cell receptor beta chains below, sequenced in a study of blood T cell repertoires in COVID-19. Generated by immunoSEQ multiplex PCR, the TCRdb table keeps only in-frame clones and is missing some. The table includes approximately 150,000 clones, around nine tenths detected once. The sample comprised peripheral blood. Receptors were obtained from a woman of 80 years or more with COVID-19, enrolled during active disease.

V and J are TRBV25-1 and TRBJ1-4; the D gene is possibly TRBD1 (6 bases). Germline values: CDR1 MGHDK, CDR2 SYGVNS. This CDR3 region has 15 residues. Between the trimmed V and J ends, which lost 5 bases and 5 bases, there was a span of 15 bases. CDR3 sequence reads: CASSTSQGVNEKLFF. The CDR3, as DNA: TGTGCCAGCAGTACATCACAGGGCGTGAATGAAAAACTGTTTTTT.

Concerning this clone: The sample has other DNA sequences that encode this CDR3 too. V and J are TRBV6-5 and TRBJ2-7, with D tentatively TRBD2 (5 bases). CDR3 length: 12 amino acids. Germline-derived CDR1 and CDR2 are MNHEY and SVGAGI. DNA of the CDR3: TGTGCGTCCCGGGGAGCATCCTACGAGCAGTACTTC. Amino acid sequence: CASRGASYEQYF.

This clone came up many times. This chain uses TRBV10-1 with TRBJ2-7; 11 bases match TRBD2. From germline, CDR1 is WNHNN and CDR2 SYGVQD (reference sequence). With 8 bases clipped from V and 5 bases from J, the junction kept 11 bases outside the gene matches. This CDR3 contains 15 residues. As DNA, the CDR3 is TGCGCCAGCTTAACTAGCGGGAGAGAGAAGGACGAGCAGTACTTC. This codes for CASLTSGREKDEQYF.

The gene calls are TRBV28 and TRBJ2-7, with D possibly being TRBD1 (5 bases). This CDR3 has 15 amino acids. Germline V gene data show CDR1 as MDHEN and CDR2 as SYDVKM. The V end was cut by 4 bases, the J end by 3 bases, with 16 bases between. CDR3 sequence: CASSSGPQAYYEQYF. The CDR3 bases are TGTGCCAGCAGTTCTGGGCCACAGGCCTACTACGAGCAGTACTTC.

This chain's CDR3 is CASTRGVGLAGGSSYEQYF. Here the CDR3 DNA reads TGTGCCAGCACCCGAGGGGTGGGACTAGCGGGAGGGAGCTCCTACGAGCAGTACTTC. The chain combines TRBV11-2 with TRBJ2-7; 16 nucleotides match TRBD2. V shed 7 bases, J shed 0 bases, and the junction held 12 bases outside the gene matches. CDR1 is SGHAT and CDR2 is FQNNGV in the germline V gene. This CDR3 has 19 amino acids.

This clone was counted between two and nine times. This CDR3 is CASSLVPAAGGSEQYF. The DNA for the CDR3 is TGCGCCAGCAGCTTGGTTCCGGCCGCCGGGGGTAGCGAGCAGTACTTC. The V and J genes are TRBV5-1 and TRBJ2-7, with D maybe TRBD2 (6 bases). The CDR3 spans 16 residues. Per germline, CDR1 SGHRS and CDR2 YFSETQ. Trimming left V 0 bases short and J 6 bases short, with 19 bases between. Variable domain in full (rest from reference TRBV5-1 and TRBJ2-7): KAGVTQTPRYLIKTRGQQVTLSCSPISGHRSVSWYQQTPGQGLQFLFEYFSETQRNKGNFPGRFSGRQFSNSRSEMNVSTLELGDSALYLCASSLVPAAGGSEQYFGPGTRLTVT.

This clone was observed a single time. This chain connects TRBV14 to TRBJ1-4, with D perhaps TRBD1 (5 bases). The V gene's germline CDR1 is SGHDN and CDR2 FVKESK. The CDR3 has 16 amino acids. The V gene lost 2 bases and the J gene lost 7 bases, with 17 bases spanning the gap. CDR3 coding DNA: TGTGCCAGCAGCCAACACGTCGGGGGATCGGTTGAAAAACTGTTTTTT. Its translation is CASSQHVGGSVEKLFF.

This clone was observed once. CDR3: CASSSGTGDRNEQFF. DNA for the CDR3: TGTGCCAGCAGCTCCGGGACAGGGGATAGGAATGAGCAGTTCTTC. This chain links TRBV6-4 with TRBJ2-1, with 10 bases matching TRBD1. This CDR3 is 15 amino acids long. V lost 6 bases, J lost 7 bases, and 9 bases stayed unmatched. The germline gives CDR1 MRHNA, CDR2 SNTAGT.

This clone was observed once. The chain combines TRBV6-5 with TRBJ1-1, with D hard to call. Trimming took off 6 bases at V and 8 bases at J, with 13 bases between the two ends. This CDR3 region has 12 residues. Germline CDR1 reads MNHEY; CDR2 reads SVGAGI. The CDR3 coding sequence is TGTGCCAGCAGCCCCCGAGCGGGCGAAGCTTTCTTT. Translating it yields CASSPRAGEAFF.

The CDR3 sequence is CASSSGGGQDTQYF. In DNA, the CDR3 is TGTGCCAGCAGCTCCGGGGGGGGGCAGGATACGCAGTATTTT. V gene TRBV7-8 combines with J gene TRBJ2-3; 8 bases match TRBD2. Germline trimming cut 4 bases from V and 6 bases from J; bases unmatched to any gene: 6. Germline assignment: CDR1 SGHVS and CDR2 FQNEAQ. CDR3 length equals 14 residues. The complete variable domain, with remaining parts taken from reference TRBV7-8 and TRBJ2-3, reads GAGVSQSPRYKVAKRGQDVALRCDPISGHVSLFWYQQALGQGPEFLTYFQNEAQLDKSGLPSDRFFAERPEGSVSTLKIQRTQQEDSAVYLCASSSGGGQDTQYFGPGTRLTVL.

This clone appeared a single time. J is TRBJ2-7 and V is TRBV6-5; 8 nucleotides match TRBD1. Germline values: CDR1 MNHEY, CDR2 SVGAGI. V lost 6 bases to trimming and J lost 2 bases; unmatched junction nucleotides: 6. The CDR3 loop spans 14 amino acids. In DNA, the CDR3 is TGTGCCAGCAGAAGACAGGGGTCCACCTACGAGCAGTACTTC. As protein: CASRRQGSTYEQYF.

The chain combines TRBV28 with TRBJ1-6, with a weak D call TRBD1 (6 bases). The CDR3 spans 15 residues. Trimming removed 2 bases from V and 9 bases from J, with 14 bases in between. Germline CDR1 reads MDHEN; CDR2 reads SYDVKM. This CDR3 reads CASSLRQGLSSPLHF. CDR3 nucleotides: TGTGCCAGCAGTTTAAGGCAGGGGCTCAGTTCACCCCTCCACTTT. The whole variable domain, filled in from reference TRBV28 and TRBJ1-6, reads DVKVTQSSRYLVKRTGEKVFLECVQDMDHENMFWYRQDPGLGLRLIYFSYDVKMKEKGDIPEGYSVSREKKERFSLILESASTNQTSMYLCASSLRQGLSSPLHFGNGTRLTVT.

The chain has TRBV5-1 and TRBJ1-1; 10 nucleotides line up with TRBD1. The CDR3 has 14 residues. CDR1 and CDR2 (germline): SGHRS, YFSETQ. After removal of 4 bases from V and 5 bases from J, the junction contained 5 bases not matched to a gene. As DNA, the CDR3 is TGCGCCAGCAGCGCCGGACAGGGGGGGACTGAAGCTTTCTTT. It encodes CASSAGQGGTEAFF.

V is TRBV29-1 and J is TRBJ1-2; no clear D gene. Germline V gene data show CDR1 as SQVTM and CDR2 as ANQGSEA. Trimming took off 6 bases at V and 2 bases at J, with 13 bases between the two ends. The CDR3 runs to 13 residues. The CDR3 sequence: CSVKRTGNYGYTF. CDR3 nucleotide sequence: TGCAGCGTCAAAAGGACGGGAAACTATGGCTACACCTTC. Using reference TRBV29-1 and TRBJ1-2 for the parts outside the CDR3, the full variable domain is SAVISQKPSRDICQRGTSLTIQCQVDSQVTMMFWYRQQPGQSLTLIATANQGSEATYESGFVIDKFPISRPNLTFSTLTVSNMSPEDSSIYLCSVKRTGNYGYTFGSGTRLTVV.

This chain connects TRBV28 to TRBJ1-4, with TRBD1 matching 8 bases. The CDR3 covers 15 residues. The V segment lost 4 bases and the J segment 5 bases; nucleotides outside the gene matches: 6. Germline CDR1 is MDHEN and CDR2 is SYDVKM. The CDR3 region has the DNA TGTGCCAGCAGTTGGGGAGACAGGGGCAATGAAAAACTGTTTTTT. Its translation is CASSWGDRGNEKLFF.

CDR3 nucleotides: TGTGCCAGCAGCGCTTACGGGGGGTTCGGTGGCTACACCTTC. It translates to CASSAYGGFGGYTF. The rearrangement uses TRBV5-6 and TRBJ1-2; perhaps TRBD1 as D (5 bases). V lost 4 bases to trimming and J lost 7 bases, with 17 bases between them. The CDR3 has 14 residues. Germline loops: CDR1 SGHDT, CDR2 YYEEEE.

The sample holds a few counts of this clone. This rearrangement joins TRBV3-1 (or the pseudogene TRBV3-2) to TRBJ2-4; D possibly corresponds to TRBD2 (5 bases). Trimming shortened V by 1 base and J by 9 bases, and 10 bases separated the two germline ends. CDR1 and CDR2 (germline): LGHDT, YNNKEL (reference sequence). This CDR3 has 13 amino acids. CDR3 in amino acids: CASSQARGGIQYF. CDR3 coding DNA: TGTGCCAGCAGCCAAGCCCGGGGTGGCATTCAGTACTTC.

The CDR3 here is CASSVVLGGTEAFF. Here the CDR3 DNA reads TGTGCCAGCAGCGTAGTTTTGGGAGGCACTGAAGCTTTCTTT. This chain links TRBV9 with TRBJ1-1; no clear D. This CDR3 comprises 14 residues. Germline CDR1 is SGDLS and CDR2 is YYNGEE. The V end lost 0 bases, the J end lost 4 bases, and 10 bases lay between the germline ends.

Only one count was recorded for this clone. The chain recombines TRBV12-3 or TRBV12-4 with TRBJ1-1; a possible D gene is TRBD1 (6 bases). This CDR3 is 11 amino acids long. The germline V and J ends were trimmed by 3 bases and 10 bases, with 9 bases remaining between them. The chain's CDR3 is CASSLGAAAFF. As DNA, the CDR3 is TGTGCCAGCAGTTTGGGGGCTGCAGCTTTCTTT.

The rearrangement links TRBV6-5 to TRBJ1-4; D is undetermined. Germline V gene data show CDR1 as MNHEY and CDR2 as SVGAGI. CDR3 length: 14 amino acids. Trimming pared 3 bases from V and 4 bases from J, leaving 9 bases between. For the CDR3, the DNA is TGTGCCAGCAGTTATGGAGGGTTTAATGAAAAACTGTTTTTT. It is translated as CASSYGGFNEKLFF.

Here the CDR3 DNA reads TGTGCCAGCAGCTTGCTTGATCTAGCGGGAGCCGGGGAGCTGTTTTTT. This sequence encodes CASSLLDLAGAGELFF. The rearrangement joins TRBV5-6 to TRBJ2-2; 10 positions agree with TRBD2. The V segment lost 1 base and the J segment 6 bases; nucleotides outside the gene matches: 6. The length of the CDR3 is 16 residues. Germline V lookup: CDR1 SGHDT, CDR2 YYEEEE.

The V and J genes are TRBV11-1 and TRBJ1-1; D is unresolved. The CDR3 contains 14 residues. Germline values: CDR1 SGHAT, CDR2 FQDESV (reference sequence). The germline V and J ends were trimmed by 5 bases and 5 bases, with 15 bases remaining between them. CDR3 protein: CASSPAGVGTEAFF. CDR3 coding DNA: TGTGCCAGCAGCCCCGCCGGGGTTGGGACTGAAGCTTTCTTT.

V is TRBV6-5 and J is TRBJ1-1; possibly TRBD1 for D (5 bases). The CDR3 has 14 residues. Germline V lookup: CDR1 MNHEY, CDR2 SVGAGI. Trimming stripped 6 bases from V and 7 bases from J, with 18 bases between. The CDR3 DNA reads TGTGCCAGCAGCCGCTCCACGGCCGGGGGTGAAGCTTTCTTT. Translation: CASSRSTAGGEAFF.